This T cell receptor beta chain was identified during a study of shared clonotypes between healthy human individuals. TCRdb's table, derived via immunoSEQ multiplex PCR, lists solely in-frame clones and lacks some. The repertoire holds roughly 2.4 million clones, with about 94% as singletons. This CDR3 has 13 residues. The V end lost 4 bases, the J end lost 7 bases, and 12 bases lay between the germline ends. Germline V gene sequence: CDR1 SGHRS, CDR2 YFSETQ. The chain employs TRBV5-1 and TRBJ1-5; perhaps TRBD1 as D (6 bases). The sequence derives from a man younger than 35 in good health. Source material: naive CD4+ T cells sorted from blood. This sample's subset: CD45RA+ positively selected. The CDR3 DNA is TGCGCCAGCAGCCGGGACAATGGGCAGCCCCAGCATTTT. It yields the protein CASSRDNGQPQHF.